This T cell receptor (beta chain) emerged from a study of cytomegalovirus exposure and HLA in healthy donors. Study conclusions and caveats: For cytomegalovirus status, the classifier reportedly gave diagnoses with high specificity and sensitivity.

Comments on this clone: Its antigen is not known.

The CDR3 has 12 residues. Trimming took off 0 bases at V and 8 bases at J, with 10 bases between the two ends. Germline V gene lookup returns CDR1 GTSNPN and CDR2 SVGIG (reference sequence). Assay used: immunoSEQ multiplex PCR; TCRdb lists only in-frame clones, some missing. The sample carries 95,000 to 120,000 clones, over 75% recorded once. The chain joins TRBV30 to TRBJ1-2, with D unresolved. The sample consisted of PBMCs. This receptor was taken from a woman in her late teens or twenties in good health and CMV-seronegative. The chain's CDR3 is CAWSVSAKGYTF. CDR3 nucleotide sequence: TGTGCCTGGAGTGTATCTGCTAAAGGCTACACCTTC.